Presented here are 28 T cell receptor beta chains from one specimen sequenced in a study of T cells in localized non-small cell lung cancer. Using immunoSEQ multiplex PCR, the repertoire was profiled, and TCRdb retains in-frame clones only, with some absent. Of roughly 26,000 clones detected, over 70% appear once; the ten largest clones hold around a tenth. The sequencing used peripheral blood, collected before any cancer treatment. These receptors were taken from a man aged 35-75 years with stage III squamous cell lung carcinoma.

The V and J genes are TRBV20-1 and TRBJ1-2; D remains unclear. Trimming removed 0 bases at V and 7 bases at J, with 6 bases between. The CDR3 contains 11 residues. Germline CDR1 reads DFQATT; CDR2 reads SNEGSKA (reference sequence). The CDR3 DNA sequence: TGCAGTGCTAGAGATTCCCCTGGCTACACCTTC. This gives the protein CSARDSPGYTF.

This clone has just a few counts. The chain employs TRBV7-2 and TRBJ1-5; perhaps TRBD1 as D (5 bases). The CDR3 consists of 15 residues. Germline CDR1 SGHTA, CDR2 FQGNSA. Trimming took off 1 base at V and 7 bases at J, with 14 bases between the two ends. CDR3 protein: CASSLGTAGYQPQHF. The CDR3 nucleotides are TGTGCCAGCAGCTTAGGGACGGCAGGGTACCAGCCCCAGCATTTT.

The V call is TRBV5-1, the J call TRBJ2-1, with D tentatively TRBD1 (5 bases). Per the germline V gene, CDR1 is SGHRS and CDR2 is YFSETQ. The CDR3 has 14 amino acids. Trimming shortened V by 7 bases and J by 5 bases, and 16 bases separated the two germline ends. The CDR3 reads CASLVGLGNNEQFF. The CDR3 DNA follows: TGCGCCAGCCTCGTGGGGCTTGGAAACAATGAGCAGTTCTTC.

The chain has TRBV15 and TRBJ2-4; tentative D call: TRBD2 (6 bases). The germline CDR1 and CDR2 sequences are LNHNV and YYDKDF (reference sequence). This CDR3 has 16 amino acids. The germline V and J ends were trimmed by 5 bases and 0 bases, with 14 bases remaining between them. The CDR3 nucleotides read TGTGCCACCAGCTCAGGAGGGGTACTAGCCAAAAACATTCAGTACTTC. Translation gives CATSSGGVLAKNIQYF.

In the case of this clone: The junction and the germline gene differ at one end; a read error may be behind it. The rearrangement uses TRBV28 and TRBJ2-6, with TRBD2 as a possible D gene (5 bases). Germline V gene lookup returns CDR1 MDHEN and CDR2 SYDVKM. This CDR3 is built from 17 residues. This chain's CDR3 is CAGSLAFLGLGANVLTF. Here the CDR3 DNA reads TGTGCCGGCAGTTTAGCGTTTCTGGGTCTTGGGGCCAACGTCCTGACTTTC. Full variable domain (rest looked up from reference TRBV28 and TRBJ2-6): DVKVTQSSRYLVKRTGEKVFLECVQDMDHENMFWYRQDPGLGLRLIYFSYDVKMKEKGDIPEGYSVSREKKERFSLILESASTNQTSMYLCAGSLAFLGLGANVLTFGAGSRLTVL.

This clone was found a few times. The CDR3 loop is CASSWMPGGYENTEAFF. The DNA for the CDR3 is TGTGCCAGCAGCTGGATGCCAGGGGGCTACGAGAACACTGAAGCTTTCTTT. V and J are TRBV7-8 and TRBJ1-1, with 8 bases lining up with TRBD1. V shed 4 bases, J shed 1 base, and the junction held 11 bases outside the gene matches. CDR3 length: 17 residues. Germline V gene data show CDR1 as SGHVS and CDR2 as FQNEAQ.

This CDR3 is CAWKWGRARTGELFF. CDR3 DNA sequence: TGTGCCTGGAAATGGGGGAGGGCCCGTACCGGGGAGCTGTTTTTT. The V and J genes are TRBV30 and TRBJ2-2; 7 positions agree with TRBD2. Germline V gene data show CDR1 as GTSNPN and CDR2 as SVGIG (reference sequence). This CDR3 has 15 amino acids. Trimming cost V 4 bases and J 5 bases; bases outside gene matches: 10. Full variable domain (missing parts from reference TRBV30 and TRBJ2-2): SQTIHQWPATLVQPVGSPLSLECTVEGTSNPNLYWYRQAAGRGLQLLFYSVGIGQISSEVPQNLSASRPQDRQFILSSKKLLLSDSGFYLCAWKWGRARTGELFFGEGSRLTVL.

This clone was picked up a small number of times. This chain joins TRBV5-4 and TRBJ2-6, with a weak D call TRBD1 (6 bases). The CDR3 length is 17 residues. V was trimmed by 1 base and J by 0 bases, leaving 11 bases between them. CDR1 SGHNT and CDR2 YYREEE come from the germline V gene (reference sequence). The CDR3 DNA reads TGTGCCAGCAGCTTGAGGGGGAGCAGCTCTGGGGCCAACGTCCTGACTTTC. It specifies CASSLRGSSSGANVLTF. Supplemented by reference TRBV5-4 and TRBJ2-6, the full variable domain reads ETGVTQSPTHLIKTRGQQVTLRCSSQSGHNTVSWYQQALGQGPQFIFQYYREEENGRGNFPPRFSGLQFPNYSSELNVNALELDDSALYLCASSLRGSSSGANVLTFGAGSRLTVL.

This chain joins TRBV6-6 and TRBJ2-7; D possibly corresponds to TRBD2 (6 bases). The CDR3 is 15 amino acids. Germline V gene sequence: CDR1 MNHNY, CDR2 SVGAGI (reference sequence). V lost 4 bases to trimming and J lost 2 bases, with 15 bases between them. DNA of the CDR3: TGTGCCAGCAGTTCTCCAGCCCGGGAGCCCTACGAGCAGTACGTC. It yields the protein CASSSPAREPYEQYV.

V is TRBV7-9 and J is TRBJ2-7; D possibly corresponds to TRBD2 (6 bases). CDR1 and CDR2 (germline): SEHNR, FQNEAQ (reference sequence). With 5 bases removed from V and 0 bases from J, the gap between germline ends came to 14 bases. The CDR3 spans 15 residues. CDR3 in amino acids: CASSPGGKGSYEQYF. The CDR3 DNA sequence: TGTGCCAGCAGCCCCGGCGGGAAAGGCTCCTACGAGCAGTACTTC.

The sample holds one count of this clone. The V call is TRBV6-1, the J call TRBJ1-1; D not resolved. CDR3 length: 13 residues. V was clipped by 2 bases and J by 4 bases, with 8 bases between them. The germline gives CDR1 MNHNS, CDR2 SASEGT. The DNA for the CDR3 is TGTGCCAGCAGTGAACGGCAGATCACTGAAGCTTTCTTT. This sequence encodes CASSERQITEAFF.

This chain connects TRBV5-4 to TRBJ1-2, with D unclear. The germline V gene encodes CDR1 SGHNT and CDR2 YYREEE (reference sequence). This CDR3 comprises 14 residues. V lost 0 bases to trimming and J lost 2 bases, with 8 bases between them. The CDR3 loop is CASSLVAGNYGYTF. CDR3 bases: TGTGCCAGCAGCTTGGTCGCGGGAAACTATGGCTACACCTTC.

The chain joins TRBV2 to TRBJ1-4, with unresolved D. The CDR3 length is 16 residues. V was cut by 0 bases and J by 8 bases, with 16 bases left in between. The germline V gene encodes CDR1 SNHLY and CDR2 FYNNEI. CDR3 nucleotides: TGTGCCAGCAGTGAAGCGGTGATATCTGCCTACGAAAAACTGTTTTTT. This gives the protein CASSEAVISAYEKLFF.

This chain's CDR3 is CASRRQGSYNEQFF. The CDR3, as DNA: TGTGCCAGCAGACGACAGGGGTCCTACAATGAGCAGTTCTTC. V is TRBV7-3 and J is TRBJ2-1, with 8 nucleotides matching TRBD1. The germline V gene has CDR1 SGHTA and CDR2 FQGTGA. The J segment lost 1 base and the V segment lost 6 bases, leaving 2 bases of the junction unmatched. The CDR3 is 14 residues long.

This chain uses TRBV5-1 with TRBJ1-1, with TRBD1 as a possible D gene (5 bases). The CDR3 contains 11 residues. Trimming shortened V by 5 bases and J by 5 bases, and 7 bases separated the two germline ends. Germline V gene sequence: CDR1 SGHRS, CDR2 YFSETQ. CDR3: CASRGETEAFF. CDR3 DNA: TGCGCCAGCAGGGGGGAAACTGAAGCTTTCTTT.

The gene calls are TRBV30 and TRBJ2-7, with D perhaps TRBD1 (5 bases). Germline CDR1 is GTSNPN and CDR2 is SVGIG (reference sequence). The CDR3 runs 15 residues. Trimming took 1 base from V and 3 from J, leaving 16 bases between them. The CDR3 DNA reads as TGTGCCTGGAGTGCGAAGGGGAAGGCTGTCTACGAGCAGTACGTC. Protein sequence: CAWSAKGKAVYEQYV.

In this sample, this clone turned up once. The chain uses TRBV5-1 and TRBJ1-2; tentative D call: TRBD1 (6 bases). Germline V gene data show CDR1 as SGHRS and CDR2 as YFSETQ. Trimming pared 6 bases from V and 2 bases from J, leaving 17 bases between. The CDR3 consists of 15 residues. In DNA, the CDR3 is TGCGCCAGCAAAACGGATCTGGGGACAAACTATGGCTACACCTTC. It specifies CASKTDLGTNYGYTF.

This sequence joins TRBV19 and TRBJ1-4; D unclear. V lost 4 bases and J 4 bases, leaving 7 bases between the germline ends. The CDR3 extends over 13 amino acids. The V gene's germline CDR1 is LNHDA and CDR2 SQIVND (reference sequence). The CDR3 DNA is TGTGCCAGTAGTAAACAAGATAATGAAAAACTGTTTTTT. Amino acid sequence: CASSKQDNEKLFF. Drawing the rest from reference TRBV19 and TRBJ1-4, the complete variable domain is DGGITQSPKYLFRKEGQNVTLSCEQNLNHDAMYWYRQDPGQGLRLIYYSQIVNDFQKGDIAEGYSVSREKKESFPLTVTSAQKNPTAFYLCASSKQDNEKLFFGSGTQLSVL.

V usage is TRBV5-6 and J usage is TRBJ2-1; D unresolved. Germline values: CDR1 SGHDT, CDR2 YYEEEE. The CDR3 extends over 12 amino acids. Trimming took off 1 base at V and 7 bases at J, with 6 bases between the two ends. The CDR3 spells CASSLTANEQFF. CDR3 DNA sequence: TGTGCCAGCAGCTTGACCGCGAATGAGCAGTTCTTC.

The rearrangement links TRBV7-9 to TRBJ1-1; no definite D call. The CDR3 runs 14 residues. V was pared by 2 bases and J by 0 bases, with 7 bases between. Germline values: CDR1 SEHNR, CDR2 FQNEAQ (reference sequence). Here the CDR3 DNA reads TGTGCCAGCAGCTTAAGCAGCATGAACACTGAAGCTTTCTTT. Its protein is CASSLSSMNTEAFF.

The V gene is TRBV9, the J gene TRBJ1-5, with 7 bases that match TRBD1. The CDR3 totals 14 residues. Germline V gives CDR1 SGDLS, CDR2 YYNGEE. V was clipped by 8 bases and J by 0 bases; unmatched bases: 5. CDR3 nucleotides: TGTGCCAGGCTGACAGGGCGTAGCAATCAGCCCCAGCATTTT. Residues: CARLTGRSNQPQHF.

The chain joins TRBV7-3 to TRBJ2-3; D unclear. V was shortened by 0 bases and J by 6 bases, with 7 bases between the two germline ends. CDR1 is SGHTA, CDR2 FQGTGA, per germline. The CDR3 extends over 13 amino acids. The CDR3 loop reads CASSLTKRDTQYF. The CDR3 DNA is TGTGCCAGCAGCTTAACGAAGAGGGATACGCAGTATTTT.

In DNA form, the CDR3 reads TGTGCCAGCAGCTTCGGGCAGGGGAACGCTTACGAGCAGTACGTC. The encoded protein is CASSFGQGNAYEQYV. The chain joins TRBV11-2 to TRBJ2-7; possibly TRBD1 for D (6 bases). The CDR3 runs 15 residues. CDR1 SGHAT and CDR2 FQNNGV come from the germline V gene. V lost 3 bases and J 4 bases, leaving 16 bases between the germline ends.

The chain employs TRBV4-1 and TRBJ1-3; D is possibly TRBD1 (5 bases). V shed 7 bases and J shed 4 bases, with 17 bases lying between them. There are 15 residues in the CDR3. Germline V gene data show CDR1 as MGHRA and CDR2 as YSYEKL. The CDR3 here is CASTPEGTAGNTIYF. CDR3 in DNA: TGCGCCAGCACCCCGGAGGGGACCGCGGGAAACACCATATATTTT.

The rearrangement joins TRBV6-5 to TRBJ2-1; 11 positions agree with TRBD2. The J segment lost 4 bases and the V segment lost 5 bases, leaving 4 bases of the junction unmatched. The CDR3 has 15 amino acids. Germline values: CDR1 MNHEY, CDR2 SVGAGI. Written as DNA, the CDR3 is TGTGCCAGCAGTCTTAGCGGGAGGGCTTACAATGAGCAGTTCTTC. Its protein is CASSLSGRAYNEQFF.

This clone occurred once. CDR3 sequence: CASSFNVNFQETQYF. In nucleotides, the CDR3 is TGTGCCAGCAGCTTCAACGTTAACTTCCAAGAGACCCAGTACTTC. The chain combines TRBV11-2 with TRBJ2-5, with D hard to call. This CDR3 is built from 15 residues. The germline CDR1 and CDR2 sequences are SGHAT and FQNNGV. V lost 3 bases, J lost 1 base, and 12 bases lay in between.

The chain carries TRBV7-9 and TRBJ1-2; unclear D gene. The CDR3 runs to 13 residues. Trimming left V 4 bases short and J 0 bases short, with 6 bases between. Per germline, CDR1 SEHNR and CDR2 FQNEAQ (reference sequence). The CDR3 sequence: CASSSGPNYGYTF. CDR3 DNA sequence: TGTGCCAGCAGCTCTGGACCTAACTATGGCTACACCTTC. Together with reference TRBV7-9 and TRBJ1-2, the CDR3 gives the full variable domain: DTGVSQNPRHKITKRGQNVTFRCDPISEHNRLYWYRQTLGQGPEFLTYFQNEAQLEKSRLLSDRFSAERPKGSFSTLEIQRTEQGDSAMYLCASSSGPNYGYTFGSGTRLTVV.

This rearrangement joins TRBV29-1 to TRBJ2-1, with D hard to call. V gave up 1 base and J gave up 4 bases, with 14 bases separating them. CDR3 length: 15 residues. The germline CDR1 and CDR2 sequences are SQVTM and ANQGSEA. CDR3 sequence reads: CSVEGYLHTYNEQFF. CDR3 coding DNA: TGCAGCGTTGAAGGCTACCTCCACACGTACAATGAGCAGTTCTTC.